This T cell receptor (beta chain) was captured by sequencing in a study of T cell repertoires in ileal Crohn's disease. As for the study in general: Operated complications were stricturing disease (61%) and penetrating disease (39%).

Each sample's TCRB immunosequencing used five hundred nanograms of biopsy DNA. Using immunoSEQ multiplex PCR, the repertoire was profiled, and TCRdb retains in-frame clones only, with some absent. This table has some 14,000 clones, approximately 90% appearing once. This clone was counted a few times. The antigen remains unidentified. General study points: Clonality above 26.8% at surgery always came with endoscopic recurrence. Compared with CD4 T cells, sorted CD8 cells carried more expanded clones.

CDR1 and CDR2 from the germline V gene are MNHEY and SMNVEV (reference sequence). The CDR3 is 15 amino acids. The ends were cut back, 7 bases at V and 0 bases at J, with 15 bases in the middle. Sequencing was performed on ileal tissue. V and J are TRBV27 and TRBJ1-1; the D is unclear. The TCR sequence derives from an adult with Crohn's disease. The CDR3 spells CASTPLGQVNTEAFF. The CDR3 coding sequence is TGTGCCAGCACCCCCCTTGGGCAGGTGAACACTGAAGCTTTCTTT.